Detailed here is one T cell receptor beta chain. Its specificity is not known. This entry belongs to a study of cytomegalovirus exposure and HLA in healthy donors. Overall study findings and caveats: In a later analysis, DRB1 alleles had the most associated TCRs; HLA-C alleles the fewest.

The donors gave bone marrow, and they were healthy. Donors were ostensibly healthy at sampling, although undocumented immune exposures were probable. Primers: 60 Vbeta forward and 13 Jbeta reverse. Libraries were prepared by immunoSEQ multiplex PCR; TCRdb keeps only in-frame clonotypes and omits some of them. The sample yields around 150,000 clones, around 10% seen once. The source material was PBMCs. The receptor's source is a male donor in good health and CMV-seronegative.

The DNA for the CDR3 is TGTGCCAGCAGTGAATCCCAGGGTAACTATGGCTACACCTTC. Protein sequence: CASSESQGNYGYTF. The V and J genes are TRBV25-1 and TRBJ1-2; D is possibly TRBD1 (5 bases). There are 14 residues in the CDR3. The germline V and J ends were trimmed by 1 base and 1 base, with 7 bases remaining between them. CDR1 is MGHDK and CDR2 is SYGVNS in the germline V gene.